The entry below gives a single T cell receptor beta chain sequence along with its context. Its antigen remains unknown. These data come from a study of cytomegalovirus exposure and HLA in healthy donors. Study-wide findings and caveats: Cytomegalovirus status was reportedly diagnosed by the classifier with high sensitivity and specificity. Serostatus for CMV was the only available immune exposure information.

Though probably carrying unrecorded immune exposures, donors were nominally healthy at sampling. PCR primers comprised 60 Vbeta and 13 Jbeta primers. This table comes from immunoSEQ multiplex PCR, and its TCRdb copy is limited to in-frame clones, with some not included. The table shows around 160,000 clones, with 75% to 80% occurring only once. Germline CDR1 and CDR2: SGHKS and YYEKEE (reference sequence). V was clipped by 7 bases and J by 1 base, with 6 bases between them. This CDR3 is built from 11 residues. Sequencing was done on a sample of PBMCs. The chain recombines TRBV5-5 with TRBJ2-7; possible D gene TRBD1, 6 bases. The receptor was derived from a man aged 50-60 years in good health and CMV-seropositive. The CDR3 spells CASQGSYEQYF. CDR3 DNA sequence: TGTGCCAGCCAGGGGTCCTACGAGCAGTACTTC.